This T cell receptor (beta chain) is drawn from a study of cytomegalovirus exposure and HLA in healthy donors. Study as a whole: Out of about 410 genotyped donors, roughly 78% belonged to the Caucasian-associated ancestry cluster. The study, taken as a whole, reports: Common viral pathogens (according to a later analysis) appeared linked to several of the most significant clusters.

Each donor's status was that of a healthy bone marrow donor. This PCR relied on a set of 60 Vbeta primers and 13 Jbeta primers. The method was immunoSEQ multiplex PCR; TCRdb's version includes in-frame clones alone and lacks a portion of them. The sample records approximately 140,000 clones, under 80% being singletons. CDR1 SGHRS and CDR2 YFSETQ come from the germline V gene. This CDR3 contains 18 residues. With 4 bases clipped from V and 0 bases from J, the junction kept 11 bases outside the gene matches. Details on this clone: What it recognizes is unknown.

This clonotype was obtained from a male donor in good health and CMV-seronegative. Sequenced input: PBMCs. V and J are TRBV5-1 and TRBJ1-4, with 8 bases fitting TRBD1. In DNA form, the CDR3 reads TGCGCCAGCAGCCACGGGACAGGTCAAGGACCAACTAATGAAAAACTGTTTTTT. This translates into CASSHGTGQGPTNEKLFF.